These T cell receptor beta chains were read from a single sample in a study of response to subunit inactivated influenza vaccine. Via MiXCR, TCRdb re-called the RT-PCR reads, giving one row per CDR3 protein. The sample yields about 500,000 distinct CDR3 sequences, approximately 6.9% seen once. Material: PBMCs from blood, obtained less than 30 months after vaccination. The receptors derive from a man between 50 and 75 years old who received an inactivated influenza vaccine. CDR3s include the opening cysteine and the closing phenylalanine or tryptophan. A D gene is named only where the DNA matches it firmly. The size of a clone is reported for some rows only, either as once, few or many, or as a class for expanded clones.

V,D,J,size,DNA,CDR3
TRBV6-5,TRBD2,TRBJ2-3,many,TGTGCCAGCAGTTACTCGAGCGGGAGAGGCACAGATACGCAGTATTTT,CASSYSSGRGTDTQYF
TRBV5-1,TRBD1,TRBJ1-4,few,TGCGCCAGCAGGAAAGGGACAGGCGTAACTAATGAAAAACTGTTTTTT,CASRKGTGVTNEKLFF
TRBV4-3,NA,TRBJ1-6,few,TGCGCCAGCAGCCAAGACGCGGATTCACCCCTCCACTTT,CASSQDADSPLHF
TRBV18,NA,TRBJ1-6,few,TGTGCCAGCTCACCACTCGCTAGGGTACCCCTCCACTTT,CASSPLARVPLHF
TRBV30,NA,TRBJ1-1,few,TGTGCCTGGAGTGTAGGGGTAAACACTGAAGCTTTCTTT,CAWSVGVNTEAFF
TRBV6-1,TRBD1,TRBJ1-2,few,TGTGCCAGCAGCGTCGACAGGGGGTTTGGCTACACCTTC,CASSVDRGFGYTF
TRBV28,NA,TRBJ2-5,few,TGTGCCAGCAGTTTAAATTTCGGGAGCGGGGAGACCCAGTACTTC,CASSLNFGSGETQYF
TRBV5-1,NA,TRBJ1-2,NA,TGCGCCAGCAGCACCCAACCAGGGGATGGCTACACCTTC,CASSTQPGDGYTF
TRBV5-1,TRBD1,TRBJ2-7,many,TGCGCCACCTTTTGGAGGACAGGGGGTGATCCCGGCTCCTACGAGCAGTACTTC,CATFWRTGGDPGSYEQYF
TRBV28,NA,TRBJ2-4,NA,TGTGCCAGCAGTTTATCCGGTCAACGGAAAAACATTCAGTACTTC,CASSLSGQRKNIQYF
TRBV25-1,TRBD1,TRBJ2-7,NA,TGTGCCAGCAGTGAATACCCTGGACAGGGGGCGGGTGAGCAGTACTTC,CASSEYPGQGAGEQYF
TRBV13,NA,TRBJ1-1,once,TGTGCCAGCAGCACTTCCACTAACACTGAAGCTTTCTTT,CASSTSTNTEAFF
TRBV27,NA,TRBJ1-1,NA,TGTGCCAGCAGTTTCGCCGGGGGGGACACTGAAGCTTTCTTT,CASSFAGGDTEAFF
TRBV10-3,TRBD1,TRBJ2-5,many,TGTGCCATCAGCCGGACAGGGACCGAGACCCAGTACTTC,CAISRTGTETQYF
TRBV7-2,NA,TRBJ1-4,NA,TGTTCCAGCAGCTTAGTTGGGCTGGGGGGAGAAAAACTGTTTTTT,CSSSLVGLGGEKLFF
TRBV10-1,NA,TRBJ2-3,few,TGCGCCAGCAGTGAGCGGGGGCGGCTAAGAGATACGCAGTATTTT,CASSERGRLRDTQYF
TRBV3-1,TRBD2,TRBJ2-3,many,TGTGCCAGCAGCCATCTACTAGCGGGAGGGACTAGCACAGATACGCAGTATTTT,CASSHLLAGGTSTDTQYF
TRBV2,NA,TRBJ2-7,NA,TGTGCCAGCAGTGAGACTAGGGCCTTCGAGCAGTACTTC,CASSETRAFEQYF
TRBV29-1,TRBD1,TRBJ2-7,NA,TGCAGCGCCGGGGACAGGGGTTTTTACGAGCAGTACTTC,CSAGDRGFYEQYF
TRBV7-9,NA,TRBJ1-1,many,TGTGCCAGCAGCTTAATCGCCACGAACACTGAAGCTTTCTTT,CASSLIATNTEAFF
TRBV12-3/TRBV12-4,NA,TRBJ1-3,few,TGTGCCAGCAGTTTAAAGGGAAGAGGAAACACCATATATTTT,CASSLKGRGNTIYF
TRBV7-9,NA,TRBJ2-5,few,TGTGCCAGCAGCTTAGCTGGGGCAGGGGATCAAGAGACCCAGTACTTC,CASSLAGAGDQETQYF
TRBV5-1,NA,TRBJ2-7,NA,TGCGCCAGCAGGGATCTGGACGAGCAGTACTTC,CASRDLDEQYF
TRBV10-3,TRBD1,TRBJ1-4,few,TGTGCCATCAGTGATGTGACAGGGAATGAAAAACTGTTTTTT,CAISDVTGNEKLFF
TRBV4-1,TRBD1,TRBJ2-3,few,TGCGCCAGCAGCCTAACAGGGGTCGACACAGATACGCAGTATTTT,CASSLTGVDTDTQYF
TRBV5-6,NA,TRBJ2-3,many,TGTGCCAGCAGCACTTGGGGCACAGATACGCAGTATTTT,CASSTWGTDTQYF
TRBV29-1,NA,TRBJ2-1,many,TGCAGCGTTGGTGGCCGTCTTTCCTACAATGAGCAGTTCTTC,CSVGGRLSYNEQFF
TRBV20-1,NA,TRBJ2-7,NA,TGCAGTGCTAGACGGGCGGATTATTTGTACGAGCAGTACTTC,CSARRADYLYEQYF
TRBV3-1,NA,TRBJ2-3,NA,TGTGCCAGCAGCCAAGATCCTAGCCCGAGAGATACGCAGTATTTT,CASSQDPSPRDTQYF
TRBV5-1,TRBD2,TRBJ2-1,few,TGCGCCAGCAGCCCAGGGACTAGCGCCAACAATGAGCAGTTCTTC,CASSPGTSANNEQFF
TRBV10-3,NA,TRBJ1-3,NA,TGTGCCATCAGTGAACGGGGAACTGGAAACACCATATATTTT,CAISERGTGNTIYF
TRBV11-2,NA,TRBJ1-1,few,TGTGCCAGCAGCTCCCAGGGCGCGGAGAACACTGAAGCTTTCTTT,CASSSQGAENTEAFF
TRBV7-6,TRBD2,TRBJ2-7,NA,TGTGCCAGCAGCCTGTGGGCTAGCGGCTCCTACGAGCAGTACTTC,CASSLWASGSYEQYF
TRBV6-2/TRBV6-3,TRBD2,TRBJ2-5,NA,TGTGCCTGCAGTTACCTCTTGGGCGGGGGGGATGAAGAGACCCAGTACTTC,CACSYLLGGGDEETQYF
TRBV20-1,TRBD2,TRBJ2-2,few,TGCAGTGCACGAAGGGACTATCACACCGGGGAGCTGTTTTTT,CSARRDYHTGELFF
TRBV4-1,NA,TRBJ2-2,many,TGCGCCAGCAGCCAAGAACGGTCTAGGGTTGGCGGGGAGCTGTTTTTT,CASSQERSRVGGELFF
TRBV6-1,TRBD1,TRBJ2-5,few,TGTGCCAGCAGGAGACAGGGGGTGGAGACCCAGTACTTC,CASRRQGVETQYF
TRBV5-1,NA,TRBJ2-2,few,TGCGCCAGCCGCCCCCAGCACGCGAACACCGGGGAGCTGTTTTTT,CASRPQHANTGELFF
TRBV18,TRBD1,TRBJ2-1,few,TGTGCCAGCTCACCCAGGGGACAGGGTATGAATGAGCAGTTCTTC,CASSPRGQGMNEQFF
TRBV5-6,NA,TRBJ2-7,few,TGTGCCAGCAGCTTGCTCAGGGCAAGAAGCTCCTACGAGCAGTACTTC,CASSLLRARSSYEQYF
TRBV12-3/TRBV12-4,TRBD1,TRBJ2-3,few,TGTGCCAGCAGAGACTCAGGGGGCCCCACAGATACGCAGTATTTT,CASRDSGGPTDTQYF
TRBV7-2,NA,TRBJ2-1,many,TGTGCCAGCAGCCTCTCGGGTGTATCCTACAATGAGCAGTTCTTC,CASSLSGVSYNEQFF
TRBV6-2/TRBV6-3,NA,TRBJ2-3,many,TGTGCCAGCAGTTACTCACCGGACTCCACAGATACGCAGTATTTT,CASSYSPDSTDTQYF